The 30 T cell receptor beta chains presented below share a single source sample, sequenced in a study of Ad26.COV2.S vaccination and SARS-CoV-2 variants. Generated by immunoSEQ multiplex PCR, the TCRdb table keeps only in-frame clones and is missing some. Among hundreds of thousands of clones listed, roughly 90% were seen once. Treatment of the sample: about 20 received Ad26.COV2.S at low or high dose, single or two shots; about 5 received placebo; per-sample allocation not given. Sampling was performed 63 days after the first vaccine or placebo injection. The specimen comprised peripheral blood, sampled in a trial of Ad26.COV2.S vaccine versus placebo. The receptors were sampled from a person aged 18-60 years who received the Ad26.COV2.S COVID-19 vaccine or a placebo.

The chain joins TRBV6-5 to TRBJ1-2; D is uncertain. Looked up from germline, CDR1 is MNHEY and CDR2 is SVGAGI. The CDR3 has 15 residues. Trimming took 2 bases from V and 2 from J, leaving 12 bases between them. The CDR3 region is CASSYRFGRNYGYTF. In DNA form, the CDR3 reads TGTGCCAGCAGTTACAGGTTTGGGCGGAACTATGGCTACACCTTC.

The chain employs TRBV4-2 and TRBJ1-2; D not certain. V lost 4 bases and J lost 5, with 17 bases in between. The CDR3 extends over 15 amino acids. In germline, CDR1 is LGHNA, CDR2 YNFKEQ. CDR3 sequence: CASSPLEYGLYGYTF. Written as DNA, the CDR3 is TGTGCCAGCAGCCCCCTGGAGTACGGGTTGTATGGCTACACCTTC.

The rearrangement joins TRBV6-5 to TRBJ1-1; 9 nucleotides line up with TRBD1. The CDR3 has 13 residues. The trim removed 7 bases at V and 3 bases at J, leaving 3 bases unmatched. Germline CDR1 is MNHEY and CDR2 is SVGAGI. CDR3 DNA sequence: TGTGCCAGCACTTGGGACAGGGACACTGAAGCTTTCTTT. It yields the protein CASTWDRDTEAFF.

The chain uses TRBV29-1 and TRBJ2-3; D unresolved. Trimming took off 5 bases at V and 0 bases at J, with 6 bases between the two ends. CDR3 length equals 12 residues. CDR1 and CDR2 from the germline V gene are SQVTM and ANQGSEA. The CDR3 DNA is TGCAGCGTTAACCCTAGCACAGATACGCAGTATTTT. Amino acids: CSVNPSTDTQYF.

The DNA of the CDR3 is TGTGCCAGCAGCCTCACTTCCGGGACAGGGGGAGAGACCCAGTACTTC. This encodes CASSLTSGTGGETQYF. The chain has TRBV7-3 and TRBJ2-5; TRBD1 aligns across 11 bases. The V segment lost 5 bases and the J segment 4 bases; nucleotides outside the gene matches: 9. The germline V gene encodes CDR1 SGHTA and CDR2 FQGTGA. The CDR3 loop spans 16 amino acids.

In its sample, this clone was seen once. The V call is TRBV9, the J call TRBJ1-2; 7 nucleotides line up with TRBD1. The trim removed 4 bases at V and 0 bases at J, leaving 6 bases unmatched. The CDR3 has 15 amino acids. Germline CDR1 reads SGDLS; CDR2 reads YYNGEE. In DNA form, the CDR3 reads TGTGCCAGCAGCCCTAGCGGGACAGCTAACTATGGCTACACCTTC. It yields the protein CASSPSGTANYGYTF.

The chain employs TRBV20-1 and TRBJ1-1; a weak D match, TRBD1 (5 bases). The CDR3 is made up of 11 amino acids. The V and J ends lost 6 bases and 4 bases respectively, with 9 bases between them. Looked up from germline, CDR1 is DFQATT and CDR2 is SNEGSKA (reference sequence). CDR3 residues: CSAKRGTEAFF. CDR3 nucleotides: TGCAGTGCCAAGAGGGGCACTGAAGCTTTCTTT.

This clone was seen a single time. CDR3 sequence: CASSIDDSYNEQFF. The CDR3 coding sequence is TGTGCCAGTAGTATTGACGACTCTTACAATGAGCAGTTCTTC. V usage is TRBV19 and J usage is TRBJ2-1; D gene unclear. The CDR3 runs to 14 residues. The germline gives CDR1 LNHDA, CDR2 SQIVND (reference sequence). V dropped 3 bases and J dropped 4 bases, with 10 bases sitting between them.

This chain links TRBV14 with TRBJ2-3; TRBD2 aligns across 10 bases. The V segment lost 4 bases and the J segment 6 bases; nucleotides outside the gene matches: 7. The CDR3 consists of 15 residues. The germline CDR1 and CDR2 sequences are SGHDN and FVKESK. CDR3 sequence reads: CASSPLAGVWDTQYF. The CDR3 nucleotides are TGTGCCAGCAGCCCGCTAGCGGGAGTTTGGGATACGCAGTATTTT.

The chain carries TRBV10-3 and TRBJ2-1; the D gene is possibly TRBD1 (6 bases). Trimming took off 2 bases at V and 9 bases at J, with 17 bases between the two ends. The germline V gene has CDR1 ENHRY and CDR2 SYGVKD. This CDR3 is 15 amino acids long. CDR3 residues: CAISETQPKTGEQFF. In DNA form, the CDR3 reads TGTGCCATCAGTGAGACTCAGCCAAAGACAGGTGAGCAGTTCTTC.

CDR3: CASSNQIEQFF. CDR3 bases: TGTGCCAGCAGCAACCAAATTGAGCAGTTCTTC. V gene TRBV6-4 combines with J gene TRBJ2-1; no clear D. With 6 bases removed from V and 9 bases from J, the gap between germline ends came to 9 bases. The CDR3 consists of 11 residues. Germline assignment: CDR1 MRHNA and CDR2 SNTAGT.

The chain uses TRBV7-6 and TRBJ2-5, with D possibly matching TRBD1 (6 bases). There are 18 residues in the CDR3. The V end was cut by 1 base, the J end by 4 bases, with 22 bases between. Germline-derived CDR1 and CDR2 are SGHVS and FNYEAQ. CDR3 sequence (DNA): TGTGCCAGCAGCTTAGGCGTCACCGGTAGCAGGGGCCTAGAGACCCAGTACTTC. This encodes CASSLGVTGSRGLETQYF.

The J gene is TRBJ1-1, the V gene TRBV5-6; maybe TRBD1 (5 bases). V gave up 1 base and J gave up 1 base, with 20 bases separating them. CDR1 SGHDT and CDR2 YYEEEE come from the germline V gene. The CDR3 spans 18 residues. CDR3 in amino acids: CASSLPPGLIRGNTEAFF. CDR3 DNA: TGTGCCAGCAGCTTGCCCCCGGGACTGATAAGGGGGAACACTGAAGCTTTCTTT.

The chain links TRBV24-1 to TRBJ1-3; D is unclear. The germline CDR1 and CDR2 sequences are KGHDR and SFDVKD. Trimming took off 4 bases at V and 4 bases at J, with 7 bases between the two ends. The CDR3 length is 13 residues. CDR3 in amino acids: CATSEQTGNTIYF. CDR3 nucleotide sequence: TGTGCCACCAGTGAACAAACAGGAAACACCATATATTTT.

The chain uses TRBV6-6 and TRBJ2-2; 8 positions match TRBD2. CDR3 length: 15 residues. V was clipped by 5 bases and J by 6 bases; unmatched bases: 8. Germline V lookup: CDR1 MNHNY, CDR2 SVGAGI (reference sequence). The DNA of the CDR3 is TGTGCCAGCAGTGACCGGACTAGCAGTCCCGGGGAGCTGTTTTTT. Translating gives CASSDRTSSPGELFF.

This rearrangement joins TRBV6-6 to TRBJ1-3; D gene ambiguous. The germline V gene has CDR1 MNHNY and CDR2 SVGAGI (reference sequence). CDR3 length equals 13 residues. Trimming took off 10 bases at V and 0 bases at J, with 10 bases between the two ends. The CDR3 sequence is CATVRGSGNTIYF. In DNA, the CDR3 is TGTGCCACGGTGCGGGGCTCTGGAAACACCATATATTTT.

The CDR3 reads CTSSQVRLAGERHYNEQFF. The CDR3 DNA reads TGCACCAGCAGCCAAGTGCGACTAGCGGGAGAGAGGCACTACAATGAGCAGTTCTTC. This rearrangement joins TRBV1 to TRBJ2-1; TRBD2, the table's D call, was not compared with the DNA. TRBV1 corresponds to a pseudogene. This CDR3 region has 19 residues.

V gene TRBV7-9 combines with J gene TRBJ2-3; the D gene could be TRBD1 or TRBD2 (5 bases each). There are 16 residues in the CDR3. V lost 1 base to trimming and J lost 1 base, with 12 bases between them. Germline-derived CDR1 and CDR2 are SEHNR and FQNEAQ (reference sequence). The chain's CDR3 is CASSLGEMGGTDTQYF. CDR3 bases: TGTGCCAGCAGCTTAGGGGAGATGGGGGGCACAGATACGCAGTATTTT. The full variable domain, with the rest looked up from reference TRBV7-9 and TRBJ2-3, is DTGVSQNPRHKITKRGQNVTFRCDPISEHNRLYWYRQTLGQGPEFLTYFQNEAQLEKSRLLSDRFSAERPKGSFSTLEIQRTEQGDSAMYLCASSLGEMGGTDTQYFGPGTRLTVL.

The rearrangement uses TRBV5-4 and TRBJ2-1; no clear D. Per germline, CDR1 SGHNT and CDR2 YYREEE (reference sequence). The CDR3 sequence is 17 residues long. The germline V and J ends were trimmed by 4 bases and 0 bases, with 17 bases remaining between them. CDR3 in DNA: TGTGCCAGCAGCCCCACCCCCTTAGGGCCCTCCTACAATGAGCAGTTCTTC. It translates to CASSPTPLGPSYNEQFF.

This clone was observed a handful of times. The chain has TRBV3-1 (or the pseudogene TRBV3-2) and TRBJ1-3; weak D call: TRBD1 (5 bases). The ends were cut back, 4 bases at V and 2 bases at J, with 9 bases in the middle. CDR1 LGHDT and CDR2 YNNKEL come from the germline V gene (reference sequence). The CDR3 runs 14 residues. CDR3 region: CASSRGHAGNTIYF. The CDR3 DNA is TGTGCCAGCAGCCGTGGACACGCTGGAAACACCATATATTTT.

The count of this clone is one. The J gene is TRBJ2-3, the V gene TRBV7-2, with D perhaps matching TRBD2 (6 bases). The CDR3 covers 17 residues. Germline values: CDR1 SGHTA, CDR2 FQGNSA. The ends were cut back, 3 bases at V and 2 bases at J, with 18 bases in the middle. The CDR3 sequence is CASSFSAGTVYTDTQYF. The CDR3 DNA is TGTGCCAGCAGCTTTTCTGCCGGGACTGTATACACAGATACGCAGTATTTT.

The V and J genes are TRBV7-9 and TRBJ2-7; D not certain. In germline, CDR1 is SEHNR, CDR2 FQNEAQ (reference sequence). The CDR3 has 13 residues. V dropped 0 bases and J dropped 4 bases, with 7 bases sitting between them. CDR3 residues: CASSLAAAYEQYF. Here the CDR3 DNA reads TGTGCCAGCAGCTTAGCGGCAGCTTACGAGCAGTACTTC.

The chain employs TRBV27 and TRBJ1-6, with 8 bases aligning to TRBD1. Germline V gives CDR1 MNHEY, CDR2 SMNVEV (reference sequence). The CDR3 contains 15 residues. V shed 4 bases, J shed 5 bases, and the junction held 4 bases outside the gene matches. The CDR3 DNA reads TGTGCCAGCAGTTACGGACAGGGAGATAATTCACCCCTCCACTTT. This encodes CASSYGQGDNSPLHF.

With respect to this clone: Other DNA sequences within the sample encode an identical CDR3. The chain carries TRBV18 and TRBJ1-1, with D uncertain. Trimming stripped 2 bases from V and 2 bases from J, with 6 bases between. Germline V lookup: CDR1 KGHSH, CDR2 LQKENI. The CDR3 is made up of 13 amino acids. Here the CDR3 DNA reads TGTGCCAGCTCACCAGGGCTCAACACTGAAGCTTTCTTT. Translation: CASSPGLNTEAFF.

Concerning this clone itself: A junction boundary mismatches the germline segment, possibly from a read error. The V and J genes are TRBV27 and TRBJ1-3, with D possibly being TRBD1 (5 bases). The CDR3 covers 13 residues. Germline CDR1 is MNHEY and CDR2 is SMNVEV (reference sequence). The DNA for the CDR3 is TGTGCCAGCCGGACCGGGACGGGAAAGACCATATATTTT. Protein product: CASRTGTGKTIYF.

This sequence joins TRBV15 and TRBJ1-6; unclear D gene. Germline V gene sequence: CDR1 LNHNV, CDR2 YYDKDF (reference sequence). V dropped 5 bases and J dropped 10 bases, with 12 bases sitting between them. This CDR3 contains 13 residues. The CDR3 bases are TGTGCCACCAGCCCCCGGATAGACTCACCCCTCCACTTT. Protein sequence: CATSPRIDSPLHF.

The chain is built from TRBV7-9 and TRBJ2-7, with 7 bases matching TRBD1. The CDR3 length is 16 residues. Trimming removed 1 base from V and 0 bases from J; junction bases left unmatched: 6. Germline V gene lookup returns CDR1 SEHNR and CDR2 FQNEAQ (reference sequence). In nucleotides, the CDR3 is TGTGCCAGCAGCTTAGACGGCGGACAGGCCTCCTACGAGCAGTACTTC. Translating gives CASSLDGGQASYEQYF. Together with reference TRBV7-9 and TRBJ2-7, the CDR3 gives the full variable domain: DTGVSQNPRHKITKRGQNVTFRCDPISEHNRLYWYRQTLGQGPEFLTYFQNEAQLEKSRLLSDRFSAERPKGSFSTLEIQRTEQGDSAMYLCASSLDGGQASYEQYFGPGTRLTVT.

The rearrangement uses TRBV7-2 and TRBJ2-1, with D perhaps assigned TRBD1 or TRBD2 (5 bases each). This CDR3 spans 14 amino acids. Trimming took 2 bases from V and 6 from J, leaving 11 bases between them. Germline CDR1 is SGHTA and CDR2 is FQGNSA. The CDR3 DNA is TGTGCCAGCAGCTTACAGGGACCCTCCAATGAGCAGTTCTTC. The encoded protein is CASSLQGPSNEQFF.

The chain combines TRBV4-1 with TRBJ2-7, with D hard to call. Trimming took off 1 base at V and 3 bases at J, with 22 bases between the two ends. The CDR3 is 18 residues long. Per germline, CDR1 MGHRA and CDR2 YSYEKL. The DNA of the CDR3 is TGCGCCAGCAGCCAAGGTCCAGTGGGTAACCCTCCTCTCTACGAGCAGTACTTC. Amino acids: CASSQGPVGNPPLYEQYF.

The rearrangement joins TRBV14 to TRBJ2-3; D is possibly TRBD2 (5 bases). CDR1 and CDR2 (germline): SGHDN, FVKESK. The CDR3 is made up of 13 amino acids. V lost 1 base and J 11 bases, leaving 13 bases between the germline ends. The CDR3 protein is CASSQAAVRVQYF. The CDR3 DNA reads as TGTGCCAGCAGCCAAGCAGCGGTCCGGGTGCAGTATTTT.